This TCR beta chain originates from a study of blood T cell repertoires in COVID-19. Trimming stripped 6 bases from V and 8 bases from J, with 16 bases between. Germline V lookup: CDR1 SNHLY, CDR2 FYNNEI. The CDR3 runs 13 residues. Profiled with immunoSEQ multiplex PCR; TCRdb holds only in-frame clones, not every one. The table includes around 130,000 clones, roughly 80% detected once. Sequencing was performed on peripheral blood. The TCR sequence derives from a woman aged 60-75 years with acute or convalescent COVID-19. The chain carries TRBV2 and TRBJ1-2; D is undetermined. This chain's CDR3 is CASRPGPHGGYTF. For the CDR3, the DNA is TGTGCCAGCAGGCCCGGCCCCCACGGGGGCTACACCTTC.